These T cell receptor beta chains were read from a single sample in a study of spatial heterogeneity in lung cancer. Each CDR3 protein gets one entry after TCRdb re-called the 5' RACE reads with MiXCR. The sample consists of around 100,000 distinct CDR3 sequences, roughly 10% of them appearing once. Here the sequenced sample was PBMCs, taken at follow-up. All receptors derive from a female donor with early-stage non-small cell lung cancer. CDR3s include the opening cysteine and the closing phenylalanine or tryptophan.

CDR3 length	V gene	CDR3 protein
14	TRBV5-4	CASSLAGSDGELFF
14	TRBV18	CASSPQQGQETQYF
15	TRBV11-2	CASSLFSMRNTEAFF
14	TRBV6-5	CASTYDRNRGELFF
20	TRBV18	CASSPPNRGQGNANTGELFF
15	TRBV3-1	CASSLSQRAAGEQYF
11	TRBV7-2	CASSSQSEQFF
12	TRBV11-1	CASSFGETEAFF
13	TRBV5-1	CASSLVGTTEAFF
15	TRBV5-1	CASSLAGQTQETQYF
14	TRBV28	CASTLGTPQYEQYF
14	TRBV20-1	CSAESGGGTDTQYF
12	TRBV10-3	CAISENTDTQYF
14	TRBV7-2	CATLAGAGTDTQYF
13	TRBV7-9	CASSQQSTDTQYF
15	TRBV6-6	CASRDLGPMNTEAFF
15	TRBV29-1	CSVVGPGQGTGELFF
13	TRBV12-3/TRBV12-4	CASSRDGAGELFF
13	TRBV20-1	CSASSVSTGELFF
15	TRBV5-1	CASNFSGRKNTEAFF
16	TRBV29-1	CSVVGLAGVSTGELFF
15	TRBV20-1	CSARVASGRIETQYF
13	TRBV2	CASSAREGEKLFF
13	TRBV28	CASSKGDQETQYF
14	TRBV11-2	CASSFGTGDYEQYF
17	TRBV4-3	CASSQGVGSSYNSPLHF
16	TRBV24-1	CATSDVSQAGNQPQHF
12	TRBV10-2	CASSPTNNEQFF